Sequencing of this TCR beta chain was carried out in a study of T cell changes during pregnancy in multiple sclerosis. The ends lost 4 bases at V and 7 bases at J; junction bases unmatched: 3. This CDR3 has 12 residues. CDR1 and CDR2 from the germline V gene are SNHLY and FYNNEI. The protocol was immunoSEQ multiplex PCR, while the TCRdb copy is restricted to in-frame clones and leaves out a portion. The table lists roughly 100,000 clones, around 90% of them singletons. The receptor's source is a female donor with multiple sclerosis, enrolled in a pregnancy study. The sequenced sample was peripheral blood, obtained in the second trimester of pregnancy. V and J are TRBV2 and TRBJ1-1, with 7 bases that match TRBD1. The DNA of the CDR3 is TGTGCCAGCAGTGTCCGGGACAGTGAAGCTTTCTTT. This encodes CASSVRDSEAFF.